The 5 T cell receptor beta chains reported below all come from one sample, sequenced in a study of T cells after yellow fever vaccination (dated by TCRdb to the late 2010s). Preparation of the library involved 5' RACE. Instrument on record: Illumina HiSeq 2500. In TCRdb, the public reads were trimmed at Q25 with fastp and aligned with MiXCR, with productive beta chains retained. Entries are consolidated by CDR3 protein sequence, retaining the most common genes and DNA. This sample is represented by 450,000 to 600,000 distinct CDR3 sequences; 17% of them were singletons. Jointly, the top ten make up roughly a sixth of the sample. The treatment or condition label, read with the paper, signifies: live attenuated yellow fever vaccine strain. The material was PBMCs, obtained about 5 days after the first yellow fever vaccination. Receptors were obtained from a man aged 18 to 30 who received the YFV17D yellow fever vaccine.

This clonotype was seen ten or more times. The V and J genes are TRBV5-1 and TRBJ2-2; D remains ambiguous. CDR3 length: 14 amino acids. Per germline, CDR1 SGHRS and CDR2 YFSETQ. The V and J ends lost 5 bases and 2 bases respectively, with 10 bases between them. The CDR3 DNA is TGCGCCAGCAGTCAGCGTTCCAACACCGGGGAGCTGTTTTTT. It codes for CASSQRSNTGELFF.

The table lists this clonotype with a few counts. V and J are TRBV20-1 and TRBJ1-1; tentatively, D is TRBD1 (5 bases). V was cut by 6 bases and J by 6 bases, with 26 bases left in between. The CDR3 consists of 16 residues. Per the germline V gene, CDR1 is DFQATT and CDR2 is SNEGSKA (reference sequence). CDR3 coding DNA: TGCAGTGCAAACAAGTGGGAGCCGGGACTGTTCTCTGAAGCTTTCTTT. Its protein product is CSANKWEPGLFSEAFF.

There are many counts of this clonotype. The CDR3 is CASSPRGARDNEQFF. CDR3 in DNA: TGTGCCAGTAGCCCGAGGGGGGCTAGGGACAATGAGCAGTTCTTC. The gene calls are TRBV19 and TRBJ2-1, with D possibly called TRBD1 or TRBD2 (6 bases each). CDR3 length equals 15 residues. Germline values: CDR1 LNHDA, CDR2 SQIVND (reference sequence). V was clipped by 6 bases and J by 5 bases, with 17 bases between them.

V gene TRBV11-2 combines with J gene TRBJ1-5; D gene ambiguous. The germline V gene encodes CDR1 SGHAT and CDR2 FQNNGV. V lost 5 bases and J lost 3, with 8 bases in between. CDR3 length equals 13 residues. Written as DNA, the CDR3 is TGTGCCAGCAGCGACGTGCCCAATCAGCCCCAGCATTTT. Protein: CASSDVPNQPQHF.

The chain combines TRBV6-2 or TRBV6-3 with TRBJ2-6; the D is unclear. CDR3 length: 15 residues. Germline-derived CDR1 and CDR2 are MNHEY and SVGEGT. Trimming took 2 bases from V and 2 from J, leaving 7 bases between them. The CDR3 loop is CASSYHDTGANVLTF. For the CDR3, the DNA is TGTGCCAGCAGTTACCACGACACTGGGGCCAACGTCCTGACTTTC.